These 21 T cell receptor beta chains originate from one sample sequenced in a study of blood T cell repertoires in COVID-19. The repertoire was sequenced with immunoSEQ multiplex PCR; TCRdb's copy has only in-frame clones and lacks some. In the table there are some 300,000 clones, approximately 89% of which are singletons. The source material was PBMCs or T cells enriched from blood (not recorded which). The receptors originated from a woman in her 40s who had recovered from COVID-19.

This chain joins TRBV2 and TRBJ1-2; 8 bases match TRBD1. V shed 5 bases, J shed 2 bases, and the junction held 7 bases outside the gene matches. Germline CDR1 SNHLY, CDR2 FYNNEI. The CDR3 contains 15 residues. CDR3 sequence (DNA): TGTGCCAGCAGTTGGACAGGGATCCAAAACTATGGCTACACCTTC. Amino acid sequence: CASSWTGIQNYGYTF. The full variable domain, rest sourced from reference TRBV2 and TRBJ1-2, is EPEVTQTPSHQVTQMGQEVILRCVPISNHLYFYWYRQILGQKVEFLVSFYNNEISEKSEIFDDQFSVERPDGSNFTLKIRSTKLEDSAMYFCASSWTGIQNYGYTFGSGTRLTVV.

The CDR3 DNA sequence: TGTGCCAGTAGTATAGAAGGGGCCAGTGAGCAGTTCTTC. Translating it yields CASSIEGASEQFF. The chain combines TRBV19 with TRBJ2-1, with TRBD1 as a possible D gene (5 bases). The CDR3 is 13 amino acids. Germline V gene lookup returns CDR1 LNHDA and CDR2 SQIVND (reference sequence). V lost 0 bases and J lost 9, with 9 bases in between.

CDR3 DNA sequence: TGTGCCAGCAGCTGGGCGGGCGGGAGGCGGGATGAGCAGTTCTTC. This codes for CASSWAGGRRDEQFF. The chain links TRBV7-3 to TRBJ2-1, with 8 bases identical to TRBD2. The CDR3 extends over 15 amino acids. After removal of 4 bases from V and 8 bases from J, the junction contained 10 bases not matched to a gene. CDR1 and CDR2 from the germline V gene are SGHTA and FQGTGA.

This clone occurred once. V usage is TRBV7-2 and J usage is TRBJ2-3, with TRBD2 matching 16 bases. This CDR3 contains 17 residues. With 5 bases clipped from V and 6 bases from J, the junction kept 8 bases outside the gene matches. From germline, CDR1 is SGHTA and CDR2 FQGNSA. The CDR3 loop is CASSVGTSGRAGDTQYF. CDR3 sequence (DNA): TGTGCCAGCAGCGTAGGGACTAGCGGGAGGGCCGGTGATACGCAGTATTTT.

This chain uses TRBV9 with TRBJ2-1, with 12 bases fitting TRBD2. CDR3 length equals 16 residues. Germline CDR1 SGDLS, CDR2 YYNGEE. Trimming took 0 bases from V and 9 from J; bases not matched to a gene: 7. This CDR3 reads CASSVELAGGGSEQFF. Written as DNA, the CDR3 is TGTGCCAGCAGCGTAGAACTAGCGGGAGGAGGGAGTGAGCAGTTCTTC.

This chain connects TRBV19 to TRBJ1-5, with 12 bases identical to TRBD1. Germline values: CDR1 LNHDA, CDR2 SQIVND (reference sequence). CDR3 length: 15 amino acids. V gave up 3 bases and J gave up 6 bases; unmatched junction bases: 3. CDR3 region: CASSMGTGGSQPQHF. CDR3 DNA: TGTGCCAGTAGTATGGGGACAGGGGGCTCTCAGCCCCAGCATTTT.

Regarding this clone: Other nucleotide sequences in the sample specify the same CDR3. The chain links TRBV5-1 to TRBJ2-1, with 7 bases aligning to TRBD2. This CDR3 has 15 residues. V shed 0 bases, J shed 1 base, and the junction held 1 base outside the gene matches. Germline V gene data show CDR1 as SGHRS and CDR2 as YFSETQ. The CDR3 nucleotides read TGCGCCAGCAGCTTGGGCGGGAGTTCCTACAATGAGCAGTTCTTC. Its protein is CASSLGGSSYNEQFF.

CDR3 DNA: TGTGCCAGCAGCTCAATCAAGGGACTAGCGGGAGGGAAGGGCTACAATGAGCAGTTCTTC. Translation: CASSSIKGLAGGKGYNEQFF. The chain uses TRBV11-3 and TRBJ2-1, with 16 bases aligning to TRBD2. With 4 bases clipped from V and 3 bases from J, the junction kept 12 bases outside the gene matches. CDR3 size: 20 residues. Germline V CDR1 and CDR2: SGHNT, YENEEA.

The rearrangement links TRBV11-2 to TRBJ2-1; TRBD2 agrees at 7 bases. The CDR3 sequence is 17 residues long. V shed 5 bases and J 8 bases; nucleotides not matched to a gene: 18. The germline V gene has CDR1 SGHAT and CDR2 FQNNGV. The CDR3 DNA reads TGTGCCAGCAGCCCACAAGTTTATGCGGGAGTTGGTTATGAGCAGTTCTTC. Protein: CASSPQVYAGVGYEQFF.

The table lists this clone with a count of one. The gene calls are TRBV5-1 and TRBJ1-1, with a tentative D call TRBD1 (6 bases). Trimming shortened V by 1 base and J by 1 base, and 8 bases separated the two germline ends. The V gene's germline CDR1 is SGHRS and CDR2 YFSETQ. The CDR3 is 14 amino acids. CDR3 coding DNA: TGCGCCAGCAGCTTGTTACAGGGGAACACTGAAGCTTTCTTT. Its protein product is CASSLLQGNTEAFF.

This clone has more than one count but fewer than ten. The chain couples TRBV28 to TRBJ1-1; perhaps TRBD1 as D (6 bases). CDR1 and CDR2 from the germline V gene are MDHEN and SYDVKM. The V end was cut by 0 bases, the J end by 1 base, with 9 bases between. CDR3 length: 15 amino acids. CDR3 nucleotide sequence: TGTGCCAGCAGTTTATGGGGGGCCGGGAACACTGAAGCTTTCTTT. Translating gives CASSLWGAGNTEAFF.

The chain uses TRBV11-3 and TRBJ2-2; 12 bases agree with TRBD1. This CDR3 contains 18 residues. The V gene end was trimmed by 1 base and the J gene end by 3 bases; junction bases not matched to a gene: 6. Germline CDR1 SGHNT, CDR2 YENEEA. CDR3 sequence (DNA): TGTGCCAGCAGCTTAGCCCCGGGACAGGGGGCAGACACCGGGGAGCTGTTTTTT. This sequence encodes CASSLAPGQGADTGELFF.

V and J are TRBV3-1 (or the pseudogene TRBV3-2) and TRBJ1-1; possibly TRBD1 for D (6 bases). This CDR3 region has 12 residues. The germline gives CDR1 LGHDT, CDR2 YNNKEL (reference sequence). V was clipped by 9 bases and J by 11 bases, with 19 bases between them. The CDR3 DNA reads as TGTGCCAGTGGGGGCCCGGGACGGGACGCTTTCTTT. Its translation: CASGGPGRDAFF.

The chain links TRBV2 to TRBJ2-3; D is unclear. Trimming cost V 2 bases and J 4 bases, with 7 bases left between them. The CDR3 runs 13 residues. The V gene's germline CDR1 is SNHLY and CDR2 FYNNEI. The CDR3 nucleotides are TGTGCCAGCAGTGAAATTCGGGCAGATACGCAGTATTTT. As protein: CASSEIRADTQYF.

This chain links TRBV7-2 with TRBJ1-4, with 11 positions matching TRBD1. The CDR3 extends over 15 amino acids. V was pared by 5 bases and J by 6 bases, with 5 bases of the junction left unmatched. Germline values: CDR1 SGHTA, CDR2 FQGNSA. The DNA of the CDR3 is TGTGCCAGCAGCCCCCCGGGACAGGGGGATGAAAAACTGTTTTTT. Translated, it gives CASSPPGQGDEKLFF.

The chain is built from TRBV9 and TRBJ2-3; 15 positions match TRBD2. With V trimmed by 0 bases and J by 5 bases, 4 bases remained unmatched. The CDR3 is 17 amino acids. The germline CDR1 and CDR2 sequences are SGDLS and YYNGEE. The CDR3 DNA reads as TGTGCCAGCAGCGTAGCTAGGGGACTAGCGGGAGGAGATACGCAGTATTTT. Amino acids: CASSVARGLAGGDTQYF.

The chain recombines TRBV21-1 with TRBJ2-2; no check of the table's D call, TRBD2, against the DNA was made. TRBV21-1 is a pseudogene. CDR3 size: 19 residues. CDR3 region: CASSKRFPGGGHNTGELFF. CDR3 in DNA: TGTGCCAGCAGCAAAAGGTTCCCCGGGGGTGGACACAACACCGGGGAGCTGTTTTTT.

The genes are TRBV5-1 and TRBJ1-1; D may be TRBD1 (6 bases). The V end lost 1 base, the J end lost 3 bases, and 10 bases lay between the germline ends. The CDR3 loop spans 14 amino acids. CDR1 is SGHRS and CDR2 is YFSETQ in the germline V gene. The CDR3 is CASSLTGRDTEAFF. CDR3 DNA sequence: TGCGCCAGCAGCTTGACAGGGAGGGACACTGAAGCTTTCTTT. The complete variable domain, with remaining parts taken from reference TRBV5-1 and TRBJ1-1, reads KAGVTQTPRYLIKTRGQQVTLSCSPISGHRSVSWYQQTPGQGLQFLFEYFSETQRNKGNFPGRFSGRQFSNSRSEMNVSTLELGDSALYLCASSLTGRDTEAFFGQGTRLTVV.

The J gene is TRBJ1-2, the V gene TRBV6-5, with TRBD1 matching over 7 bases. CDR3 length: 15 residues. After removal of 0 bases from V and 6 bases from J, the junction contained 7 bases not matched to a gene. Germline loops: CDR1 MNHEY, CDR2 SVGAGI. The CDR3 loop reads CASSYSQQGTDGYTF. CDR3 bases: TGTGCCAGCAGTTACTCGCAACAGGGGACGGATGGCTACACCTTC.

The V call is TRBV6-5, the J call TRBJ1-1, with D tentatively TRBD1 (6 bases). The CDR3 is made up of 14 amino acids. V was cut by 5 bases and J by 5 bases, with 15 bases left in between. Germline V gives CDR1 MNHEY, CDR2 SVGAGI. The CDR3 loop reads CASSQYREGTEAFF. The CDR3, as DNA: TGTGCCAGCAGTCAATACAGGGAGGGGACTGAAGCTTTCTTT.

J is TRBJ2-2 and V is TRBV19; tentatively, D is TRBD2 (7 bases). Trimming shortened V by 5 bases and J by 6 bases, and 22 bases separated the two germline ends. The CDR3 spans 17 residues. Germline V gene data show CDR1 as LNHDA and CDR2 as SQIVND (reference sequence). This CDR3 reads CASSVGGGLGRAGELFF. The CDR3 DNA sequence: TGTGCCAGTAGTGTGGGAGGGGGACTGGGTAGGGCCGGGGAGCTGTTTTTT. Combining the CDR3 with reference TRBV19 and TRBJ2-2 gives the whole variable domain DGGITQSPKYLFRKEGQNVTLSCEQNLNHDAMYWYRQDPGQGLRLIYYSQIVNDFQKGDIAEGYSVSREKKESFPLTVTSAQKNPTAFYLCASSVGGGLGRAGELFFGEGSRLTVL.